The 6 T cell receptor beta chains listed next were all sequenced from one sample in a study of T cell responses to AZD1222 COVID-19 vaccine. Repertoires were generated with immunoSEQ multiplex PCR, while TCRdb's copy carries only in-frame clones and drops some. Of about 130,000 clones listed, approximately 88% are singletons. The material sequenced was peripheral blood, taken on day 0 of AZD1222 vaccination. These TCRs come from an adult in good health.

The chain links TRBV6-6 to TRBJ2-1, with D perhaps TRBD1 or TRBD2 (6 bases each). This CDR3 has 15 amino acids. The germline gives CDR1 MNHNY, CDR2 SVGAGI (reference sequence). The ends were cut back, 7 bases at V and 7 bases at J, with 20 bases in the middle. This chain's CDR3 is CASNDLMGGPNEQFF. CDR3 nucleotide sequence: TGTGCCAGCAATGACCTGATGGGGGGCCCTAATGAGCAGTTCTTC.

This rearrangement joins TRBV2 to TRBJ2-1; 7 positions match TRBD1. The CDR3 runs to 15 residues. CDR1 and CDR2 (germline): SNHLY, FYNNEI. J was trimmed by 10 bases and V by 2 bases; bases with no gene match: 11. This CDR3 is CASSEMGRQGGEQFF. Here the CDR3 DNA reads TGTGCCAGCAGTGAAATGGGGCGACAGGGTGGAGAGCAGTTCTTC.

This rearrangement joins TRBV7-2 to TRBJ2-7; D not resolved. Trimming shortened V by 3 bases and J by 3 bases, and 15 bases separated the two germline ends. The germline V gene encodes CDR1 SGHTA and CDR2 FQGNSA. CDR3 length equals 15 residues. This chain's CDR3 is CASSFIMSLNYEQYF. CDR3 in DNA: TGTGCCAGCAGCTTTATCATGTCTCTCAACTACGAGCAGTACTTC.

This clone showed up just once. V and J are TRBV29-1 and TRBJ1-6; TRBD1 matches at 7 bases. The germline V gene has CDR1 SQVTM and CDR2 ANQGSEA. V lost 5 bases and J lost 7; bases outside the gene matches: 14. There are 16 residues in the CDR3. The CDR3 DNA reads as TGCAGCGTTCCTACAATCGGGACAGATAACAATTCACCCCTCCACTTT. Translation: CSVPTIGTDNNSPLHF.

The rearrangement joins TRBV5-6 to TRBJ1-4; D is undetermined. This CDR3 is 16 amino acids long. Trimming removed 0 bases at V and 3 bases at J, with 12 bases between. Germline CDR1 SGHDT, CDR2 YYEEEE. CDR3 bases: TGTGCCAGCAGCTTGGGTTGGGAAACCTCTAATGAAAAACTGTTTTTT. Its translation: CASSLGWETSNEKLFF.

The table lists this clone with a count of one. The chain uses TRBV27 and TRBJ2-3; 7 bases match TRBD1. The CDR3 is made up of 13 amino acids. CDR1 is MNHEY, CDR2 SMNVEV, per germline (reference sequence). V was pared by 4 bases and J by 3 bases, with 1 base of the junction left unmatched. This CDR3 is CASSWTGTDTQYF. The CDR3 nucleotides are TGTGCCAGCAGTTGGACAGGAACAGATACGCAGTATTTT.